This note documents a single TCR beta chain sequence. No antigen is known for it. This sample was taken from a study of cytomegalovirus exposure and HLA in healthy donors. Study results and limitations: Using the classifier, cytomegalovirus status was reportedly diagnosed with high specificity and sensitivity.

PCR amplification relied on 60 Vbeta primers (plus 13 Jbeta primers). The protocol was immunoSEQ multiplex PCR, while the TCRdb copy is restricted to in-frame clones and leaves out a portion. The sample comprises tens of thousands of clones, approximately 47% of which are singletons, and 2% rests with the top ten. The V gene lost 6 bases and the J gene lost 2 bases, with 22 bases spanning the gap. CDR3 length equals 17 residues. Germline lookup yields CDR1 SGHRS and CDR2 YFSETQ. This clonotype originated in a woman in her forties or fifties in good health and CMV-seronegative. The chain employs TRBV5-1 and TRBJ2-3; TRBD2 might be the D (6 bases). The sequenced sample was PBMCs. CDR3 residues: CASNAAVGGGHTDTQYF. CDR3 nucleotide sequence: TGCGCCAGCAACGCCGCGGTGGGGGGAGGACACACAGATACGCAGTATTTT.